Given below is one T cell receptor beta chain in context. The antigen is unknown. Culture proceeded for approximately nine days, and CD4+ T cells were then isolated. Every participant took two doses of the BNT162b2 or mRNA-1273 vaccine. No vaccinee had earlier SARS-CoV-2 infection, and nucleocapsid antibodies were negative. The record originates from a study of vaccination effects on CD4 cells after COVID-19. The study's findings and limits: The study found marked clonal contraction of infection- and vaccine-induced clones late after vaccination.

Germline loops: CDR1 LNHDA, CDR2 SQIVND (reference sequence). With V trimmed by 7 bases and J by 0 bases, 8 bases remained unmatched. The CDR3 consists of 15 residues. Generated by immunoSEQ multiplex PCR, the TCRdb table keeps only in-frame clones and is missing some. The table records around 46,000 clones, 72% of them present only once. The sequencing here drew on CD4+ T cells from PBMCs cultured without peptide, taken after COVID-19 vaccination. This receptor was taken from a human donor who received a COVID-19 vaccine. The V gene is TRBV19, the J gene TRBJ1-1; 7 nucleotides match TRBD1. The CDR3 reads CASTKDRSLNTEAFF. The CDR3 coding sequence is TGTGCCAGTACCAAGGACAGGAGCCTGAACACTGAAGCTTTCTTT. Combining the CDR3 with reference TRBV19 and TRBJ1-1 gives the whole variable domain DGGITQSPKYLFRKEGQNVTLSCEQNLNHDAMYWYRQDPGQGLRLIYYSQIVNDFQKGDIAEGYSVSREKKESFPLTVTSAQKNPTAFYLCASTKDRSLNTEAFFGQGTRLTVV.